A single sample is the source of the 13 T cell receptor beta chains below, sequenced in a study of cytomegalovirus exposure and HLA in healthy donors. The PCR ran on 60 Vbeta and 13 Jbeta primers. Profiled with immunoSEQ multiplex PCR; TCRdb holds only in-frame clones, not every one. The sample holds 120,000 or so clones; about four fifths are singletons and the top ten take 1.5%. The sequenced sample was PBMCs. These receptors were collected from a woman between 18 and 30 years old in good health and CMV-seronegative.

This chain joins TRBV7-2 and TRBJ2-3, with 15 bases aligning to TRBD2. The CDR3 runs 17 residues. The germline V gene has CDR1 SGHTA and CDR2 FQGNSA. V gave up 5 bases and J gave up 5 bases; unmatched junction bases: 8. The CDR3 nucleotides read TGTGCCAGCAGCCTCTGGACTAGCGGGGGGGCAGGAGATACGCAGTATTTT. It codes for CASSLWTSGGAGDTQYF.

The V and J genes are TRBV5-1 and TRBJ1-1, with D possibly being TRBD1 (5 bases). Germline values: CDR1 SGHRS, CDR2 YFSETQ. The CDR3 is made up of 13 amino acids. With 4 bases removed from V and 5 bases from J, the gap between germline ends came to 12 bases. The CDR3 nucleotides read TGCGCCAGCAGCATCGACGGGGGGACTGAAGCTTTCTTT. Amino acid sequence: CASSIDGGTEAFF. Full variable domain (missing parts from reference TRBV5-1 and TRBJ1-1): KAGVTQTPRYLIKTRGQQVTLSCSPISGHRSVSWYQQTPGQGLQFLFEYFSETQRNKGNFPGRFSGRQFSNSRSEMNVSTLELGDSALYLCASSIDGGTEAFFGQGTRLTVV.

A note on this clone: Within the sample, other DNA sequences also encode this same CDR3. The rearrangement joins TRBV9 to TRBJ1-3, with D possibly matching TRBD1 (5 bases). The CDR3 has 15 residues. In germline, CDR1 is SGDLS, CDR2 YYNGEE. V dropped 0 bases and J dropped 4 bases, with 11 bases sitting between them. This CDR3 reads CASSVAGGTGNTIYF. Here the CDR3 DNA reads TGTGCCAGCAGCGTAGCCGGGGGTACAGGAAACACCATATATTTT.

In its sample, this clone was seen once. CDR3 protein: CASSLTGLDNQPQHF. The DNA for the CDR3 is TGCGCCAGCAGCTTGACGGGTTTGGACAATCAGCCCCAGCATTTT. The chain combines TRBV5-1 with TRBJ1-5; D is unclear. V was clipped by 1 base and J by 3 bases, with 11 bases between them. This CDR3 has 15 amino acids. Germline loops: CDR1 SGHRS, CDR2 YFSETQ.

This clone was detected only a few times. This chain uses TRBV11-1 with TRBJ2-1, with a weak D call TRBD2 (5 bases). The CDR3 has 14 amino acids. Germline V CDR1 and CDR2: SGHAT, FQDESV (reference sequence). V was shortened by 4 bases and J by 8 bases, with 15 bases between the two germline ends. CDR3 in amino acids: CASSSGLGVDEQFF. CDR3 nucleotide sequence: TGTGCCAGCAGCTCGGGCCTCGGGGTAGATGAGCAGTTCTTC.

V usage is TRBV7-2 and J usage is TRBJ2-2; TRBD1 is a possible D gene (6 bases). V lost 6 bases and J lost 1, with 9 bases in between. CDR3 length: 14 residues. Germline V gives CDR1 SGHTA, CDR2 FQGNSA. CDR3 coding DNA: TGTGCCAGCAGTGACAGGTTGAACACCGGGGAGCTGTTTTTT. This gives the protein CASSDRLNTGELFF.

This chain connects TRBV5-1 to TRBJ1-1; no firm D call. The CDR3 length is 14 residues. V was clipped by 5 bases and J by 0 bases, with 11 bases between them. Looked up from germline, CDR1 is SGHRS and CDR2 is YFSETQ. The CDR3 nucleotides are TGCGCCAGCAGGAGGGCGTTAATGAACACTGAAGCTTTCTTT. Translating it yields CASRRALMNTEAFF.

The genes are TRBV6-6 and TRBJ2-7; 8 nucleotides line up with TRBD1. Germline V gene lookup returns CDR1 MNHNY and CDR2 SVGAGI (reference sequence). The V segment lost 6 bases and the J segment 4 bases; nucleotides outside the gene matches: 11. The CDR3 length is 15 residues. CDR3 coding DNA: TGTGCCAGCAGCCTCCTGACAGGGGTAATGTACGAGCAGTACTTC. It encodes CASSLLTGVMYEQYF.

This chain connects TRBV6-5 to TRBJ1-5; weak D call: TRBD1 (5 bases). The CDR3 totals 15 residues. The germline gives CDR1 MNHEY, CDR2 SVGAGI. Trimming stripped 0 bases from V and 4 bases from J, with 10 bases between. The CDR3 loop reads CASSYSGTSNQPQHF. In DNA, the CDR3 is TGTGCCAGCAGTTACTCAGGGACTTCTAATCAGCCCCAGCATTTT.

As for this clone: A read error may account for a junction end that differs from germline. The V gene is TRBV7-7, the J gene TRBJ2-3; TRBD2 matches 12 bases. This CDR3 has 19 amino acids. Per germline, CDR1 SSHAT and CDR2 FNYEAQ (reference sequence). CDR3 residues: CASSLVLRLAGDRTDTQYF. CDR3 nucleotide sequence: TGTGCTAGCAGCTTAGTCCTAAGACTAGCGGGGGACCGCACAGATACGCAGTATTTT.

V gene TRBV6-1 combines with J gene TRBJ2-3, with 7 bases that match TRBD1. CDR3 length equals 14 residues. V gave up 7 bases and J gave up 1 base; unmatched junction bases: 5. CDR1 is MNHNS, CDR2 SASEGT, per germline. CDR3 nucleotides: TGTGCCAGCATTAGAGACAGGGGCACAGATACGCAGTATTTT. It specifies CASIRDRGTDTQYF.

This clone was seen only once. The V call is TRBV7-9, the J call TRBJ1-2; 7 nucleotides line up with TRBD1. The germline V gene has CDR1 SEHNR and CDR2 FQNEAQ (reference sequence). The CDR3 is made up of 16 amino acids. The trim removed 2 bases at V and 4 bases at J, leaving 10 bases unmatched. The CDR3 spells CASSLRGGAFPYGYTF. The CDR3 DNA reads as TGTGCCAGCAGCTTACGAGGGGGCGCGTTTCCCTATGGCTACACCTTC. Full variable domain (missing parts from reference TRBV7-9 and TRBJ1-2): DTGVSQNPRHKITKRGQNVTFRCDPISEHNRLYWYRQTLGQGPEFLTYFQNEAQLEKSRLLSDRFSAERPKGSFSTLEIQRTEQGDSAMYLCASSLRGGAFPYGYTFGSGTRLTVV.

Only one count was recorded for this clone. This chain's CDR3 is CASRRRGGAFDTQYF. CDR3 in DNA: TGCGCCAGCAGGAGGCGCGGGGGGGCCTTCGATACGCAGTATTTT. V gene TRBV4-3 combines with J gene TRBJ2-3; TRBD2 aligns across 9 bases. Looked up from germline, CDR1 is LGHNA and CDR2 is YSLEER. CDR3 size: 15 residues. V lost 6 bases and J lost 6; bases outside the gene matches: 10.